The TCR beta chain described here comes from a study of blood T cells in healthy people across ages (dated by TCRdb to about 2015). Turning to the overall study: In model experiments, template switching captured roughly one uniquely barcoded TCR beta cDNA molecule for every two T cells. Age-related changes in TCR beta repertoire diversity were measured in the study by deep sequencing normalized with unique cDNA molecular identifiers. The study analyzed two additional independent replicas of 1 million unique cDNA reads from the same blood draw for two donors, one aged 18 to 30 and one aged 80 or older. The donors were split into four age groups: young (average 16 years), middle-aged (39), aged (62) and long-lived (roughly 86).

Taken from the germline V gene (reference sequence), the CDR1 and CDR2 loops are MNHEY and SMNVEV. The CDR3 sequence holds 13 residues, the cysteine and phenylalanine included. Left in the record is the CDR3 DNA by itself, 39 bases read in frame from the first base. Systemically healthy Caucasian individuals from Russia, roughly 40 in total and aged about 6 to 95 years, were included as donors. Around 10 milliliters of peripheral blood were collected from each donor into EDTA-treated Vacutainer tubes. Ficoll-Paque density-gradient centrifugation was used to isolate PBMCs, with at least 7 million obtained per sample. Trizol reagent was used to extract total RNA from the PBMCs, yielding at least 5.5 micrograms per sample. For every donor, flow cytometry on a PBMC aliquot measured the percentage of naive CD45RAhigh/CD27high T cells. Details on this clonotype: Its recognized antigen is unknown. At one end, the junction sequence differs from germline, possibly due to a read error.

The paper as a whole reports these results and caveats: Since profiling was done on bulk unsorted PBMCs, naive and antigen-experienced compartments could not be conclusively compared. There was a strong correlation between observed TCR beta diversity and the percentage of naive T cells measured by flow cytometry. Observed TCR beta diversity per million T cells fell roughly linearly with age, and a significant reduction was already apparent by age about 36. Estimates of total diversity based on one million sequenced T cells were regarded as lower bounds and as underestimates. Because donor CMV infection status was unknown, age-related changes in expanded clonotypes were potentially confounded. Compared with the aged group, the long-lived group had more naive CD4+ T cells, fewer expanded clones and increased TCR diversity, a pattern suggesting age selection.

Receptors were amplified or captured by 5' RACE. Instrument on record: Illumina HiSeq 2500. A second about 7 to 12 cycle PCR used a sample-barcoded 5' primer and a J-beta primer mix. A unique molecular identifier was introduced onto each TCR beta cDNA molecule by a template-switch 5' adaptor carrying 12 random nucleotides. Each sample yielded at least 3 million CDR3-containing paired-end reads. The Mint cDNA synthesis kit, primed by a TRBC-specific oligonucleotide, was used to synthesize first-strand cDNA from all RNA. Following uracil-DNA glycosylase treatment, a first 18-cycle PCR with universal primers M1SS and BC2_uni_R was performed on all cDNA. The study's own analysis went as follows. Normalization of each sample was performed by random selection of 1 million high-quality reads, each carrying a distinct molecular identifier. Reads with shared molecular identifiers were discarded instead of being binned into consensus sequences. MiTCR, with a Q25 quality threshold and the strictest error-elimination algorithm, was used for CDR3 identification, clonotype clustering and error correction. A nonparametric unseen species model with Euler transformation was used to estimate a lower bound on total TCR beta diversity. TCRdb reworked the public reads: Q25 trimming with fastp, MiXCR clone assembly, productive beta chains retained. CDR3 protein duplicates are merged, each entry listing the most common genes and DNA. These V and J calls are TCRdb output, not the study's own analysis. Across this sample there are about 800,000 distinct CDR3 sequences, with 20% to 25% seen only once. Roughly 3.8% of the sample belongs to the ten largest clones.

This sample also appeared in a second study, on T cells of mothers and their children. That second report states: The donors were nine systemically healthy Caucasian individuals, made up of three mothers and their six children. cDNA synthesis consumed the entire amount of extracted RNA, loaded at approximately 1.6 ug RNA in each 15 ul reaction. Sample barcodes and 2-4 random nucleotides were added via the M1S primer in the second PCR. More than 9.5 million TCR beta CDR3 reads were obtained from each mother, and about 3 million reads were obtained from each child. In both related and unrelated pairs, thymic selection shapes the output of TCR recombination in a similar way, with inherited differences having only a minor effect. Normalized repertoire overlap was always slightly but never significantly higher in related than unrelated mother-child pairs. With a sensitivity of 90 to 100 clones per million clonotypes, no persistent microchimeric T cell clones were detected. To look for features that set related mother-child pairs apart from unrelated individuals, the researchers ran deep NGS to compare the TCR beta repertoires of mothers and children. The mean age was 40 +/- 4 years for the mothers and around 11 +/- 4 years for the children. After adapter ligation with NEBNext reagents, the libraries were sequenced on Illumina HiSeq 2000 with 100+100 nt paired-end reads. To prevent cross-contamination, the mother and child libraries were prepared a month apart and were sequenced in separate runs. Between 500,000 and 2,000,000 distinct TCR beta clonotypes were identified per donor. Naive TCR beta clonotypes were estimated from low-frequency clonotypes matched to each donor's FACS-determined naive share, without sorting.

The chain is encoded by TRBV27 joined to TRBJ2-7, with no D gene named confidently. The sequence came from a boy aged 10-17 years in good health. Sequencing used blood. The CDR3 sequence is CASSLSVAYEQCF. Read as DNA, the sequence is TGTGCCAGCAGTTTGAGCGTAGCCTACGAGCAGTGCTTC.